The clone carrying this T cell receptor (beta chain) was observed a few times. The antigen remains undetermined. Run at survey level, the immunoSEQ assay was version v3.0. Assay used: immunoSEQ multiplex PCR; TCRdb lists only in-frame clones, some missing. The profile covers about 33,000 clones, with more than 60% appearing a single time and around 7.4% taken by the ten largest. The data were taken from a study of long-term antiretroviral therapy in people with HIV. At the level of the study: The study's earliest collections predate the 2015 immediate-ART recommendation by about a decade. Whole-study findings and limits: Compared with controls, HIV repertoires showed narrower CDR3 length ranges.

Germline CDR1 and CDR2: SNHLY and FYNNEI. V lost 6 bases to trimming and J lost 2 bases; unmatched junction nucleotides: 1. This CDR3 region has 15 residues. The sequence was collected from a woman in her 50s with HIV. This material consisted of unsorted PBMCs, taken 2 years after starting antiretroviral therapy. V usage is TRBV2 and J usage is TRBJ2-2; TRBD2 matches 12 bases. The CDR3: CASRTSGGNTGELFF. CDR3 bases: TGTGCCAGCAGGACTAGCGGGGGCAACACCGGGGAGCTGTTTTTT. The complete variable domain, with remaining parts taken from reference TRBV2 and TRBJ2-2, reads EPEVTQTPSHQVTQMGQEVILRCVPISNHLYFYWYRQILGQKVEFLVSFYNNEISEKSEIFDDQFSVERPDGSNFTLKIRSTKLEDSAMYFCASRTSGGNTGELFFGEGSRLTVL.